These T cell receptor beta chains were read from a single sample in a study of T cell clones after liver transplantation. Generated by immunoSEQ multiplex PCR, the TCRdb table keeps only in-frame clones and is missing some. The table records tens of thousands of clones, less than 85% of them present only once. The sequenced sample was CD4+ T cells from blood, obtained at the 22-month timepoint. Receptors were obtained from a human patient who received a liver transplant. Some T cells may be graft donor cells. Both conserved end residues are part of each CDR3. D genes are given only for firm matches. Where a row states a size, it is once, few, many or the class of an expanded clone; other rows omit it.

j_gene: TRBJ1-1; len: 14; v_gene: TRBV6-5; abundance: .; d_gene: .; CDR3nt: TGTGCCAGCAGTTTTTCGTCCGAGACACCTGAAGCTTTCTTT; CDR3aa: CASSFSSETPEAFF
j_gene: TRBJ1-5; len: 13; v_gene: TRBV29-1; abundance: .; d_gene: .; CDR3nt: TGCAGCGTTGAAGACGGGCCTGGCCAGCCCCAGCATTTT; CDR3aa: CSVEDGPGQPQHF
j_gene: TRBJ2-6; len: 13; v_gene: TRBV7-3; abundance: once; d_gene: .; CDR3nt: TGTGCCAGCGGTGGGGCTGGGGCCAACGTCCTGACTTTC; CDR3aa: CASGGAGANVLTF
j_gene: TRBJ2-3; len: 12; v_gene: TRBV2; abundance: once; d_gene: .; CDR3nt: TGTGCCAGCAGGCGAAACACAGATACGCAGTATTTT; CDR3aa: CASRRNTDTQYF
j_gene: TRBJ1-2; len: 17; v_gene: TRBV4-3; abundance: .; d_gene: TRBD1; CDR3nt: TGCGCCAGCAGCCAAGAAGCTCCGGGACAGTCGTTTCGCGGCTACACCTTC; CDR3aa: CASSQEAPGQSFRGYTF
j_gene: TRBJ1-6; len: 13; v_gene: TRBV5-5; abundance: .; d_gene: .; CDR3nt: TGTGCCAGCAGCTTGAACCGGGGTTCACCCCTCCACTTT; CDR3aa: CASSLNRGSPLHF
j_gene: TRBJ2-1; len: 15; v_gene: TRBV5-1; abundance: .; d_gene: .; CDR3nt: TGCGCCAGCAGCTTGGCGTATCGTGAGTACAATGAGCAGTTCTTC; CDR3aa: CASSLAYREYNEQFF
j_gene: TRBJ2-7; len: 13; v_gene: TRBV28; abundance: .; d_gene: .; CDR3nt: TGTGCCAGCAGTTTGCCAGCGCGAATCCAGCAGTACTTC; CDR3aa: CASSLPARIQQYF
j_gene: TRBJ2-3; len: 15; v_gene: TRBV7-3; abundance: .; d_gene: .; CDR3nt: TGTGCCAGCAGCTCGGGGACTGACTACACAGATACGCAGTATTTT; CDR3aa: CASSSGTDYTDTQYF
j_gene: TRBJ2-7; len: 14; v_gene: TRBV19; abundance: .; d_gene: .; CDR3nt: TGTGCCAGTAGACTACAGGGATATGCGGGCGAGCAGTACTTC; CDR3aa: CASRLQGYAGEQYF
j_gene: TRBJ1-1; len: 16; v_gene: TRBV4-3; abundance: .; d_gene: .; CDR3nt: TGCGCCAGCAGCCAAGATTCCGCAGCCCTTAACTCTGAAGCTTTCTTT; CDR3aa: CASSQDSAALNSEAFF
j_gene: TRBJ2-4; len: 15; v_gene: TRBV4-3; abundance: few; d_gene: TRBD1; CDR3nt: TGCGCCAGCAGCCAGTCGACAGGGAGTAAAAACATTCAGTACTTC; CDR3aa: CASSQSTGSKNIQYF
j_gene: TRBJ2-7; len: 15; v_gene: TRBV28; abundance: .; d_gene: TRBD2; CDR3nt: TGTGCCAGCAGTTCTCCTAGCGGATATACCTACGAGCAGTACTTC; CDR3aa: CASSSPSGYTYEQYF
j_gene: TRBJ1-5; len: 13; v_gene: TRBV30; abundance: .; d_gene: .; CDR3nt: TGTGCCTGGGCTCGACAGAGAGATCAGCCCCAGCATTTT; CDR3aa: CAWARQRDQPQHF
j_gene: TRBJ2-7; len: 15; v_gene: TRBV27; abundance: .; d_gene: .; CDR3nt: TGTGCCAGCAGTCTAAACCCTCAGACCCGCTACGAGCAGTACTTC; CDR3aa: CASSLNPQTRYEQYF
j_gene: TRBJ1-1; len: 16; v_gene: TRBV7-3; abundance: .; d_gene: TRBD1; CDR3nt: TGTGCCAGCAGCTTAATCCCCGGGACAGGGGCCACTGAAGCTTTCTTT; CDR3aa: CASSLIPGTGATEAFF
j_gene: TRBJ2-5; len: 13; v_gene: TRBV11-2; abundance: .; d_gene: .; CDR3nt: TGTGCCAGCAGTCGAAACCTTCAGGAGACCCAGTACTTC; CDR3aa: CASSRNLQETQYF
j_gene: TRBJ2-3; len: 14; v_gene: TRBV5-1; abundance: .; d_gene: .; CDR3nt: TGCGCCAGCAGCTTAGGACAGCAAAAGGTTACGCAGTATTTT; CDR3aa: CASSLGQQKVTQYF
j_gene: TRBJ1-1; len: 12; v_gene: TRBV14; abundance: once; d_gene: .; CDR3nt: TGTGCCAGCAGCCAAAACCGCTGGGTCGCTTTCTTT; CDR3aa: CASSQNRWVAFF
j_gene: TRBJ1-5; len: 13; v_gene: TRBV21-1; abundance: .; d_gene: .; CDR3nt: TGTGCCAGCAGCAGGGGAGGGAATCAGCCCCAGCATTTT; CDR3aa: CASSRGGNQPQHF
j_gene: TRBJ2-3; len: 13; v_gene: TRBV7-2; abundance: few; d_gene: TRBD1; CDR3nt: TGTGCCAGCAGCTTAGCGGGGACAGGGATGCAGTATTTT; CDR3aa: CASSLAGTGMQYF
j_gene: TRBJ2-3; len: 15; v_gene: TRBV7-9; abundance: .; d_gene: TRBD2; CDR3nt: TGTGCCAGCACCGATTCCGGGGGGGGCACATTTACGCAGTATTTT; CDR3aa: CASTDSGGGTFTQYF
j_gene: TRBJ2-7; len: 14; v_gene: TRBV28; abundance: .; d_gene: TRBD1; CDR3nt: TGTGCCAGCATTGGCGGGACAGGCCCCTACGAGCAGTACTTC; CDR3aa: CASIGGTGPYEQYF
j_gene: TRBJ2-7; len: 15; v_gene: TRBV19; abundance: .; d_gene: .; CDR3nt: TGTGCCAGTAGTATAGAAAGCGGATCCTCCTACGAGCAGTACTTC; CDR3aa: CASSIESGSSYEQYF
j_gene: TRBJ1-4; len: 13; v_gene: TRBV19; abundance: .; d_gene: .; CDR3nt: TGTGCCAGTAGTATAGTTTCTAATGAAAAACTGTTTTTT; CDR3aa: CASSIVSNEKLFF
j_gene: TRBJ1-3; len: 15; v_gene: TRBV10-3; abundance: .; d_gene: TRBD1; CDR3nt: TGTGCCATCAGTGAGCGACAGGGGGACGGAAACACCATATATTTT; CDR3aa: CAISERQGDGNTIYF
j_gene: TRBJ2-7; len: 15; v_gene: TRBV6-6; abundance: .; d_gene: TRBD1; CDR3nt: TGTGCCAGCAGTTACCAGGGGGTCCCAACCTACGAGCAGTACTTC; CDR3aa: CASSYQGVPTYEQYF
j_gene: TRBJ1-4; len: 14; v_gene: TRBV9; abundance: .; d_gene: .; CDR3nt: TGTGCCAGCAGCGTAGTAACAGGGCATGAAAAACTGTTTTTT; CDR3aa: CASSVVTGHEKLFF
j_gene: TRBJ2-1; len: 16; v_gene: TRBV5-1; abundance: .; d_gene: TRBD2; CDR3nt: TGCGCCAGCAGCAGACTAGCGGGAGTATCTTCCAATGAGCAGTTCTTC; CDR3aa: CASSRLAGVSSNEQFF
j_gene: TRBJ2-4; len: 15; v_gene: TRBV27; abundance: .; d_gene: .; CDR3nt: TGTGCCAGCAGGCTGGACAATGAGAACAAAAACATTCAGTACTTC; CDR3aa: CASRLDNENKNIQYF
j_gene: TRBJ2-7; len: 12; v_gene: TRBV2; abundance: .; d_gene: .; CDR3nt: TGTGCCAGCAGAATTCAGGGTGGCGAGCAGTACTTC; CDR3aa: CASRIQGGEQYF
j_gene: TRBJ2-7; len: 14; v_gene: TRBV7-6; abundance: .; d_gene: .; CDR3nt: TGTGCCAGCAGCTTAGAACCACGGAGGGGCGAGCAGTACTTC; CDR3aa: CASSLEPRRGEQYF
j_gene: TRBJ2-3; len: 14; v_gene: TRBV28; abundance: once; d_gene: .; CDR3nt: TGTGCCAGCAATGGGGGACCCGGGACAGATACGCAGTATTTT; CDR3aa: CASNGGPGTDTQYF
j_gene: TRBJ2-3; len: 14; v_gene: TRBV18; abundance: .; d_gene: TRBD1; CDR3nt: TGTGCCAGCTCACGACAGGGGGGCACAGATACGCAGTATTTT; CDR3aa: CASSRQGGTDTQYF